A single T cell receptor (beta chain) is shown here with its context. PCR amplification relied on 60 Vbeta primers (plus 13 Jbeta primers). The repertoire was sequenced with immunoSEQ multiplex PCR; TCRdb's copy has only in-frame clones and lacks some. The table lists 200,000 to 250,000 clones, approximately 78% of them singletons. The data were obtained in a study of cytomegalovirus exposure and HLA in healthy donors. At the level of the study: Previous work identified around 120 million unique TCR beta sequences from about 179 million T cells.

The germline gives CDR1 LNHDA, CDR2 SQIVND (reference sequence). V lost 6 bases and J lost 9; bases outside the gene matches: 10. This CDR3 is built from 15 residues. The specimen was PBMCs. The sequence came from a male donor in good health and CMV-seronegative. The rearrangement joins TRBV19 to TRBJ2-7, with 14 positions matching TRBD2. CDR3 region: CASRGPGLAGERQYF. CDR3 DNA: TGTGCCAGTAGGGGTCCGGGACTAGCGGGAGAGAGGCAGTACTTC.